This TCR beta chain stems from a study of cytomegalovirus exposure and HLA in healthy donors. Broader study findings: More clonal expansion characterized HLA-associated TCR beta chains than equally common others in a later analysis. Common viral pathogens were later found to be apparently linked to several of the most significant clusters.

The CDR3 extends over 13 amino acids. V dropped 8 bases and J dropped 1 base, with 11 bases sitting between them. Germline assignment: CDR1 SGDLS and CDR2 YYNGEE. About this clone: Its specificity is not known.

This PCR relied on a set of 60 Vbeta primers and 13 Jbeta primers. Generated by immunoSEQ multiplex PCR, the TCRdb table keeps only in-frame clones and is missing some. The profile shows around 90,000 clones, about two thirds of them singletons. Input material: PBMCs. J is TRBJ2-3 and V is TRBV9; tentative D call: TRBD2 (5 bases). The TCR originated in a human donor in good health. This chain's CDR3 is CASQDFRTDTQYF. The CDR3 DNA follows: TGTGCCAGTCAGGACTTTCGCACAGATACGCAGTATTTT.